The next 3 T cell receptor beta chains were all read from a single sample in a study of naive and memory T cell subsets. An oligonucleotide containing a UMI was ligated to the 3' end of TCR cDNA. The SP2 primer and nested alpha and beta constant region primers amplified ligated cDNA in four rounds. TCRdb re-called the UMI-ligation and nested PCR reads through MiXCR, storing one row per CDR3 protein. The table has some 25,000 distinct CDR3 sequences, over 4% seen once; the top ten hold 6% to 9.5%. Sequencing was performed on blood. The receptor set was obtained from an adult in good health.

This clonotype was counted ten times or more. This sequence joins TRBV29-1 and TRBJ1-2; the D is unclear. CDR3 size: 12 residues. The germline V gene encodes CDR1 SQVTM and CDR2 ANQGSEA. Trimming took 3 bases from V and 2 from J, leaving 7 bases between them. The CDR3 loop reads CSVDEANYGYTF. The DNA for the CDR3 is TGCAGCGTTGATGAGGCGAACTATGGCTACACCTTC.

This clonotype appeared many times. This chain uses TRBV6-1 with TRBJ1-1; perhaps TRBD1 as D (6 bases). The CDR3 runs 14 residues. Trimming took 0 bases from V and 11 from J, leaving 16 bases between them. CDR1 is MNHNS, CDR2 SASEGT, per germline. The CDR3 is CASSEAGQGRGAFF. As DNA, the CDR3 is TGTGCCAGCAGTGAAGCAGGGCAGGGGCGGGGGGCTTTCTTT.

The V gene is TRBV7-9, the J gene TRBJ2-3; no clear D. The germline V and J ends were trimmed by 5 bases and 1 base, with 16 bases remaining between them. This CDR3 comprises 16 residues. Germline V gene sequence: CDR1 SEHNR, CDR2 FQNEAQ (reference sequence). CDR3 protein: CASSPPRLPRTDTQYF. As DNA, the CDR3 is TGTGCCAGCAGCCCACCCAGACTGCCCCGCACAGATACGCAGTATTTT.